This T cell receptor (beta chain) emerged from a study of molecular identifiers for immune sequencing clone quantification. This clonotype was picked up a small number of times. What it binds is unknown. CDR1 is MGHRA and CDR2 is YSYEKL in the germline V gene. V dropped 0 bases and J dropped 1 base, with 15 bases sitting between them. This CDR3 is 18 amino acids long. Preparation of naive CD8 libraries involved roughly 17,000 to 1,000,000 sorted cells and 10%, 30% or 50% RNA. As CD8+CD4-CCR7+CD45RA+ cells, naive CD8 T cells were sorted. Whole-study findings and limits: Clone sizes could be underestimated for highly expanded clones when identical TCR molecules share a barcode.

Libraries of bulk TCR were made by previously described methods (with listed TCR primers). Using its own MiXCR run on the PCR reads, TCRdb lists one record per CDR3 protein. The sample holds about 510,000 distinct CDR3 sequences, about a fifth seen once. This TCR was sampled from a human donor in good health. Some libraries in this study had Jurkat cell RNA spiked in. The sample consisted of naive CD8+ T cells from blood, with Jurkat cell RNA spiked in. Subset reported: FACS-sorted CD8+CD4-CCR7+CD45RA+ naive T cells. The rearrangement uses TRBV4-1 and TRBJ2-2; D call uncertain. CDR3 DNA sequence: TGCGCCAGCAGCCAAGATTTATTCCAGCGATTGAACACCGGGGAGCTGTTTTTT. Translated: CASSQDLFQRLNTGELFF.